These 30 T cell receptor beta chains share one sample of origin, sequenced in a study of T cells after somatic rescue of genetic block. This table comes from immunoSEQ multiplex PCR, and its TCRdb copy is limited to in-frame clones, with some not included. The table lists 110,000 or so clones, around nine tenths of them singletons, with 1.4% in the top ten. Sequencing input: peripheral blood mononuclear cells (PBMCs). The receptors originated from a woman between 18 and 29 years old.

The chain recombines TRBV10-2 with TRBJ1-3, with no clear D. The V and J ends lost 2 bases and 0 bases respectively, with 5 bases between them. The CDR3 has 14 amino acids. Germline loops: CDR1 WSHSY, CDR2 SAAADI. The CDR3 DNA sequence: TGCGCCAGCAGTGAGGGCGCCTCTGGAAACACCATATATTTT. Residues: CASSEGASGNTIYF.

This chain joins TRBV7-2 and TRBJ1-2, with D possibly matching TRBD1 (5 bases). The length of the CDR3 is 15 residues. Germline V gene lookup returns CDR1 SGHTA and CDR2 FQGNSA. V was trimmed by 5 bases and J by 0 bases, leaving 13 bases between them. CDR3 bases: TGTGCCAGCAGCGGGGCGGGCATCCCTAACTATGGCTACACCTTC. It specifies CASSGAGIPNYGYTF.

This chain uses TRBV7-8 with TRBJ1-6, with D unresolved. The V end lost 2 bases, the J end lost 7 bases, and 18 bases lay between the germline ends. The CDR3 runs 17 residues. In germline, CDR1 is SGHVS, CDR2 FQNEAQ. The CDR3 coding sequence is TGTGCCAGCAGCTTATATTCTTCACAGCTAAAGAATTCACCCCTCCACTTT. It is translated as CASSLYSSQLKNSPLHF. Looking up the rest from reference TRBV7-8 and TRBJ1-6 gives the full variable domain: GAGVSQSPRYKVAKRGQDVALRCDPISGHVSLFWYQQALGQGPEFLTYFQNEAQLDKSGLPSDRFFAERPEGSVSTLKIQRTQQEDSAVYLCASSLYSSQLKNSPLHFGNGTRLTVT.

The rearrangement joins TRBV2 to TRBJ1-3; D uncertain. The V end lost 6 bases, the J end lost 0 bases, and 6 bases lay between the germline ends. The CDR3 has 13 residues. Germline CDR1 and CDR2: SNHLY and FYNNEI. Here the CDR3 reads CASRSDSGNTIYF. CDR3 sequence (DNA): TGTGCCAGCAGATCGGACTCTGGAAACACCATATATTTT.

The rearrangement uses TRBV4-3 and TRBJ1-1, with 7 bases lining up with TRBD1. V was clipped by 1 base and J by 3 bases; unmatched bases: 8. Per germline, CDR1 LGHNA and CDR2 YSLEER. The CDR3 spans 16 residues. CDR3 residues: CASSQAPGQIDTEAFF. CDR3 nucleotides: TGCGCCAGCAGCCAAGCCCCGGGACAGATAGACACTGAAGCTTTCTTT.

V gene TRBV7-7 combines with J gene TRBJ2-1, with D possibly TRBD2 on 6 matching bases. The V gene lost 5 bases and the J gene lost 0 bases, with 11 bases spanning the gap. Germline V gene lookup returns CDR1 SSHAT and CDR2 FNYEAQ (reference sequence). The CDR3 runs to 15 residues. Here the CDR3 DNA reads TGTGCCAGCAGCCCTCTCGGGGGCTCCTACAATGAGCAGTTCTTC. This encodes CASSPLGGSYNEQFF.

The chain recombines TRBV4-3 with TRBJ2-5, with 7 bases lining up with TRBD2. The J segment lost 7 bases and the V segment lost 0 bases, leaving 2 bases of the junction unmatched. The CDR3 totals 13 residues. Germline assignment: CDR1 LGHNA and CDR2 YSLEER. The CDR3 is CASSQDGEGTQYF. DNA of the CDR3: TGCGCCAGCAGCCAAGATGGGGAGGGGACCCAGTACTTC.

This clone is a singleton in its sample. This chain uses TRBV28 with TRBJ1-2; D is perhaps TRBD1 (5 bases). The CDR3 consists of 14 residues. The ends were cut back, 5 bases at V and 4 bases at J, with 14 bases in the middle. Germline V gene sequence: CDR1 MDHEN, CDR2 SYDVKM. The CDR3 reads CASSLTARSYGYTF. CDR3 nucleotide sequence: TGTGCCAGCAGTCTGACAGCCCGAAGCTATGGCTACACCTTC.

The V call is TRBV18, the J call TRBJ2-2; either TRBD1 or TRBD2 may fit D (6 bases each). The CDR3 runs to 16 residues. The germline gives CDR1 KGHSH, CDR2 LQKENI. Trimming left V 2 bases short and J 2 bases short, with 12 bases between. The CDR3 spells CASSPVQGLNTGELFF. DNA of the CDR3: TGTGCCAGCTCACCAGTACAGGGACTTAACACCGGGGAGCTGTTTTTT. Full variable domain (remainder filled in from reference TRBV18 and TRBJ2-2): NAGVMQNPRHLVRRRGQEARLRCSPMKGHSHVYWYRQLPEEGLKFMVYLQKENIIDESGMPKERFSAEFPKEGPSILRIQQVVRGDSAAYFCASSPVQGLNTGELFFGEGSRLTVL.

The chain joins TRBV6-6 to TRBJ2-7, with 7 bases fitting TRBD1. The CDR3 extends over 16 amino acids. The ends lost 4 bases at V and 6 bases at J; junction bases unmatched: 15. Germline CDR1 and CDR2: MNHNY and SVGAGI (reference sequence). CDR3 sequence reads: CASSSRGEGAKSEQYF. The CDR3 DNA reads TGTGCCAGCAGTTCCCGGGGAGAGGGGGCAAAGAGCGAGCAGTACTTC.

The chain links TRBV7-3 to TRBJ2-3; D is unresolved. The CDR3 has 14 amino acids. Per the germline V gene, CDR1 is SGHTA and CDR2 is FQGTGA. Between the trimmed V and J ends, which lost 5 bases and 2 bases, there was a span of 11 bases. CDR3 loop: CASSPGFSTDTQYF. As DNA, the CDR3 is TGTGCCAGCAGCCCCGGGTTTTCCACAGATACGCAGTATTTT.

This rearrangement joins TRBV19 to TRBJ2-3, with 7 bases aligning to TRBD1. With 2 bases clipped from V and 1 base from J, the junction kept 6 bases outside the gene matches. This CDR3 has 16 residues. Germline lookup yields CDR1 LNHDA and CDR2 SQIVND (reference sequence). The CDR3 DNA reads TGTGCCAGTAGTATAATAAGGGGGCACGGCACAGATACGCAGTATTTT. Translated: CASSIIRGHGTDTQYF.

The gene calls are TRBV6-6 and TRBJ1-1, with 10 bases matching TRBD1. V lost 6 bases and J lost 4; bases outside the gene matches: 2. This CDR3 is 13 amino acids long. Germline V lookup: CDR1 MNHNY, CDR2 SVGAGI (reference sequence). CDR3 region: CASRRTGGTEAFF. The CDR3 coding sequence is TGTGCCAGCAGACGGACAGGGGGCACTGAAGCTTTCTTT.

The chain combines TRBV5-1 with TRBJ2-7; TRBD2 matches at 11 bases. Trimming removed 2 bases from V and 9 bases from J; junction bases left unmatched: 7. Germline CDR1 SGHRS, CDR2 YFSETQ. CDR3 size: 14 residues. CDR3 residues: CASSLSSGGPGQYF. For the CDR3, the DNA is TGCGCCAGCAGCTTATCTAGCGGGGGGCCTGGGCAGTACTTC.

Details on this clone: A junction end diverges from the germline sequence, so it may reflect a read error. This chain uses TRBV2 with TRBJ1-2; a possible D gene is TRBD1 (5 bases). This CDR3 has 12 amino acids. Germline V gene data show CDR1 as SNHLY and CDR2 as FYNNEI. In nucleotides, the CDR3 is TGTGCCGGCAGGTCGGGGGGGATGGGCTACACCTTC. Protein product: CAGRSGGMGYTF.

This chain uses TRBV9 with TRBJ2-1, with D perhaps matching TRBD2 (6 bases). Germline CDR1 and CDR2: SGDLS and YYNGEE. The CDR3 consists of 16 residues. Trimming removed 2 bases from V and 3 bases from J, with 15 bases in between. Here the CDR3 reads CASSVIEGTDYNEQFF. The CDR3 DNA reads as TGTGCCAGCAGCGTCATCGAGGGGACTGACTACAATGAGCAGTTCTTC.

This rearrangement joins TRBV7-2 to TRBJ2-1; 13 bases fit TRBD2. J gave up 5 bases and V 4 bases, and 5 bases lay outside the gene matches. There are 16 residues in the CDR3. The germline gives CDR1 SGHTA, CDR2 FQGNSA. For the CDR3, the DNA is TGTGCCAGCAGCTACCCACTAGCGGGGGGGGACAATGAGCAGTTCTTC. Its protein is CASSYPLAGGDNEQFF. The complete variable domain, with remaining parts taken from reference TRBV7-2 and TRBJ2-1, reads GAGVSQSPSNKVTEKGKDVELRCDPISGHTALYWYRQSLGQGLEFLIYFQGNSAPDKSGLPSDRFSAERTGGSVSTLTIQRTQQEDSAVYLCASSYPLAGGDNEQFFGPGTRLTVL.

The chain joins TRBV5-6 to TRBJ2-5; D may be TRBD2 (6 bases). The CDR3 is 15 residues long. Germline values: CDR1 SGHDT, CDR2 YYEEEE. The V end lost 4 bases, the J end lost 5 bases, and 18 bases lay between the germline ends. The CDR3 bases are TGTGCCAGCAGCCTACCTGGAGGGGTGCGGGAGACCCAGTACTTC. Translating gives CASSLPGGVRETQYF.

The gene calls are TRBV7-2 and TRBJ1-4, with D tentatively TRBD1 (5 bases). Germline assignment: CDR1 SGHTA and CDR2 FQGNSA. The CDR3 length is 19 residues. V was pared by 5 bases and J by 3 bases, with 25 bases between. DNA of the CDR3: TGTGCCAGCAGCGTCCAGCTGGGGGGTAAGAGTAAGGCTAATGAAAAACTGTTTTTT. This codes for CASSVQLGGKSKANEKLFF. The full variable domain, its missing parts supplied by reference TRBV7-2 and TRBJ1-4, is GAGVSQSPSNKVTEKGKDVELRCDPISGHTALYWYRQSLGQGLEFLIYFQGNSAPDKSGLPSDRFSAERTGGSVSTLTIQRTQQEDSAVYLCASSVQLGGKSKANEKLFFGSGTQLSVL.

The CDR3 reads CASSPQGRREKLFF. The CDR3 DNA is TGTGCCAGCAGTCCTCAGGGGCGACGGGAAAAACTGTTTTTT. The chain links TRBV6-6 to TRBJ1-4; TRBD1 might be the D (6 bases). There are 14 residues in the CDR3. Germline CDR1 MNHNY, CDR2 SVGAGI (reference sequence). Deletions cut 5 bases from V and 8 bases from J, with 15 bases between.

This clone was seen a single time. The chain employs TRBV7-2 and TRBJ2-3, with D perhaps given as TRBD1 or TRBD2 (6 bases each). This CDR3 has 19 amino acids. Germline V gene data show CDR1 as SGHTA and CDR2 as FQGNSA. V lost 5 bases, J lost 0 bases, and 24 bases lay in between. CDR3 loop: CASSPNRLGGYRSTDTQYF. In DNA form, the CDR3 reads TGTGCCAGCAGCCCGAACAGGTTGGGGGGCTACCGTAGCACAGATACGCAGTATTTT.

The J gene is TRBJ2-6, the V gene TRBV2; no clear D gene. Germline V CDR1 and CDR2: SNHLY, FYNNEI. The CDR3 runs 15 residues. V lost 4 bases, J lost 0 bases, and 7 bases lay in between. The CDR3 coding sequence is TGTGCCAGCAGTGTCGACAACTCTGGGGCCAACGTCCTGACTTTC. It codes for CASSVDNSGANVLTF.

The chain uses TRBV30 and TRBJ2-5, with 13 positions matching TRBD2. Per the germline V gene, CDR1 is GTSNPN and CDR2 is SVGIG (reference sequence). V lost 5 bases and J lost 4; bases outside the gene matches: 4. The CDR3 totals 14 residues. The CDR3 DNA sequence: TGTGCCTGGGCGACTAGCGGGGGGTTAGAGACCCAGTACTTC. It yields the protein CAWATSGGLETQYF.

This clone was recorded only once. The chain combines TRBV9 with TRBJ2-3, with D possibly being TRBD2 (5 bases). Trimming took off 0 bases at V and 0 bases at J, with 14 bases between the two ends. From germline, CDR1 is SGDLS and CDR2 YYNGEE. The CDR3 runs to 17 residues. DNA for the CDR3: TGTGCCAGCAGCGTAGTCGGGAAACCGCGTAGCACAGATACGCAGTATTTT. Translating gives CASSVVGKPRSTDTQYF.

The rearrangement uses TRBV19 and TRBJ1-2, with 12 bases lining up with TRBD1. Germline V gene lookup returns CDR1 LNHDA and CDR2 SQIVND (reference sequence). CDR3 size: 13 residues. V trimming: 7 bases; J trimming: 8 bases; junction bases outside the gene matches: 5. CDR3 amino acids: CASKGTGGRGYTF. The CDR3 DNA reads TGTGCCAGTAAGGGGACAGGGGGCCGGGGCTACACCTTC.

This chain connects TRBV5-4 to TRBJ2-3; D unclear. The length of the CDR3 is 19 residues. The V end was cut by 4 bases, the J end by 3 bases, with 27 bases between. The germline CDR1 and CDR2 sequences are SGHNT and YYREEE (reference sequence). In DNA form, the CDR3 reads TGTGCCAGCAGCCCCTTTTTGGCGCCGGGCCCCCGCACGACAGATACGCAGTATTTT. Amino acid sequence: CASSPFLAPGPRTTDTQYF.

This chain links TRBV2 with TRBJ2-2, with D maybe TRBD1 (5 bases). The CDR3 is made up of 13 amino acids. The V gene lost 4 bases and the J gene lost 6 bases, with 9 bases spanning the gap. Germline lookup yields CDR1 SNHLY and CDR2 FYNNEI. The CDR3 DNA sequence: TGTGCCAGCAGTGCCCGACAGCCCGGGGAGCTGTTTTTT. As protein: CASSARQPGELFF. The full variable domain, with the rest looked up from reference TRBV2 and TRBJ2-2, is EPEVTQTPSHQVTQMGQEVILRCVPISNHLYFYWYRQILGQKVEFLVSFYNNEISEKSEIFDDQFSVERPDGSNFTLKIRSTKLEDSAMYFCASSARQPGELFFGEGSRLTVL.

The chain joins TRBV7-8 to TRBJ1-3, with D possibly TRBD1 on 5 matching bases. The CDR3 totals 15 residues. CDR1 is SGHVS and CDR2 is FQNEAQ in the germline V gene. V dropped 1 base and J dropped 3 bases, with 10 bases sitting between them. CDR3 DNA sequence: TGTGCCAGCAGCTTAGAGGGGAGATATGGAAACACCATATATTTT. Its translation is CASSLEGRYGNTIYF.

The sample holds a few counts of this clone. V gene TRBV6-1 combines with J gene TRBJ1-1; D not resolved. The V gene lost 6 bases and the J gene lost 2 bases, with 10 bases spanning the gap. This CDR3 has 13 amino acids. Germline values: CDR1 MNHNS, CDR2 SASEGT. The CDR3 is CASRSYRNTEAFF. For the CDR3, the DNA is TGTGCCAGCAGATCCTACAGAAACACTGAAGCTTTCTTT.

This chain joins TRBV5-1 and TRBJ1-1; 8 nucleotides align to TRBD1. This CDR3 is 14 amino acids long. J was trimmed by 3 bases and V by 4 bases; bases with no gene match: 5. Germline values: CDR1 SGHRS, CDR2 YFSETQ. DNA of the CDR3: TGCGCCAGCAGCCCCCAGGGGGCGGACACTGAAGCTTTCTTT. It is translated as CASSPQGADTEAFF.